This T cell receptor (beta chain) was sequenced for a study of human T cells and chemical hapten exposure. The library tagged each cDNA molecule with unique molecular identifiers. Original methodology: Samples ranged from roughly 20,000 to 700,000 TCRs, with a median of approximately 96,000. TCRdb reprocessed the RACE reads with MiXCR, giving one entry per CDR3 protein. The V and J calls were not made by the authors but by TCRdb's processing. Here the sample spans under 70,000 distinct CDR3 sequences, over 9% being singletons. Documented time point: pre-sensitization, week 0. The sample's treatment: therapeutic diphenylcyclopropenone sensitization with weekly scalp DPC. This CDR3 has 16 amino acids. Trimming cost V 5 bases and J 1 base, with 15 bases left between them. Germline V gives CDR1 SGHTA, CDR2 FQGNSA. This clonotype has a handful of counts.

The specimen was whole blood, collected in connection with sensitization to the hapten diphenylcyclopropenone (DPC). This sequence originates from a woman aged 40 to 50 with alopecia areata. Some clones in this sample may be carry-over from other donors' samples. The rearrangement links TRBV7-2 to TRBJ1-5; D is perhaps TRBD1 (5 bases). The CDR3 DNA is TGTGCCAGCAGCAAAAGGGGTCGGGGGAGCAATCAGCCCCAGCATTTT. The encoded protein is CASSKRGRGSNQPQHF.